The present TCR beta chain was sequenced within a study of blood T cell repertoires in COVID-19 (dated by TCRdb to 2020 to 2021). General notes on the study: Collaborator samples came from the United States, Italy and Spain and covered acute and convalescent phases of COVID-19. The prospective study material was composed of cDNA or gDNA derived from T cells, B-cell-depleted T cells, or PBMCs. Deeply sampled blood TCRbeta repertoires from subjects exposed to, actively infected with, or recovered from COVID-19 were included in the dataset. The repertoires were released in a freely available public database intended as a resource for research on the immune response to SARS-CoV-2. Samples were obtained from the ongoing ImmuneRACE study (first 160 participants) and from 1,254 subjects provided by 6 global collaborators. Nearly every sample came with metadata listing a de-identified subject ID, COVID-19 status, age in years and sex. Where available, HLA class I and class II types were obtained from metadata supplied by the sample provider rather than from assay-based typing. Broader findings and caveats from the paper: The amount of clinical and demographic metadata varied by source and participant and was provided uncurated.

TCRbeta CDR3 regions were amplified from genomic DNA using the immunoSEQ Assay, a bias-controlled multiplex PCR. The authors' analysis ran thus. Within the assay, amplification of reference gene primers was used to estimate how many nucleated cells each sample contained. To quantify the absolute abundance of each unique TCRbeta CDR3 rearrangement, sequence reads were collapsed and filtered. For each sample, productive Simpson clonality was calculated as the square root of Simpson's diversity index across productive rearrangements. TCRdb obtained this table from immuneACCESS and retained in-frame rearrangements with V and J assigned. These tables miss some clones; where compared with another copy, unresolved V genes account for less than half of the shortfall, and the remainder is unexplained. V and J calls and clone size are as listed in that table; D and trimming were resolved from the DNA. In this sample the table shows around 130,000 clones, 75% to 90% of which occur a single time. Approximately 10% of the sample lies in the top ten.

Germline trimming: 3 bases from V, 0 bases from J; junction bases outside gene matches: 0. The CDR3, from cysteine to phenylalanine, totals 14 residues. Just the 42-base CDR3 DNA is kept, in frame starting at base 1. CDR1 and CDR2, per the germline V gene, are SGDLS and YYNGEE. Each collaborating institution followed its own protocols to collect whole blood in K2EDTA tubes. For TCRbeta analysis, collaborator samples were shipped as frozen whole blood, as isolated PBMCs, or as DNA extracted from either sample type. This clone appeared a single time. It lacks a known antigen. No base qualities exist here, and no much larger clone lies one base off it.

The sequence links TRBV9 to TRBJ2-3; TRBD1 matches 8 bases in the middle. The sample taken for sequencing was peripheral blood. The sequence was collected from a woman older than 75 with acute or convalescent COVID-19. The base sequence is TGTGCCAGCAGCGGACAGGGGAGCACAGATACGCAGTATTTT. Translation gives CASSGQGSTDTQYF.